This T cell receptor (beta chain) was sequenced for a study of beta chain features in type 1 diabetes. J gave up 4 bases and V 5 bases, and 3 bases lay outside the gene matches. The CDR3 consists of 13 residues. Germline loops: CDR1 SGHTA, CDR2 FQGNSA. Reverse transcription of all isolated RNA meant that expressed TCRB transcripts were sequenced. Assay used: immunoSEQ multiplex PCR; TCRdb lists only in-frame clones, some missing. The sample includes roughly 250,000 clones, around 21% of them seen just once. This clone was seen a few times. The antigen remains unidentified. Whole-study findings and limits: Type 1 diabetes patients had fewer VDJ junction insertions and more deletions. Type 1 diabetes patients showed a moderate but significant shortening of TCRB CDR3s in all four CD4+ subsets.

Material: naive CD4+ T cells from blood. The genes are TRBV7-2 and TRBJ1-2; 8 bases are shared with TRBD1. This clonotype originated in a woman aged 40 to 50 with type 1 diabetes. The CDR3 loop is CASSPDRAYGYTF. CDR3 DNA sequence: TGTGCCAGCAGCCCGGACAGGGCCTATGGCTACACCTTC.